This TCR beta chain was identified during a study of cytomegalovirus exposure and HLA in healthy donors. Germline lookup yields CDR1 MNHEY and CDR2 SMNVEV (reference sequence). The CDR3 spans 14 residues. The V end lost 2 bases, the J end lost 5 bases, and 10 bases lay between the germline ends. Profiled with immunoSEQ multiplex PCR; TCRdb holds only in-frame clones, not every one. The sample records about 200,000 clones, just over 85% being singletons. This receptor was obtained from a woman between 18 and 29 years old in good health and CMV-seronegative. Source material: PBMCs. V gene TRBV27 combines with J gene TRBJ2-1, with D tentatively TRBD1 (6 bases). The CDR3 coding sequence is TGTGCCAGCAGTTTAACGGACAGTAACAATGAGCAGTTCTTC. Translation gives CASSLTDSNNEQFF.